This TCR beta chain was documented in a study of blood T cell repertoires in COVID-19. CDR3 length: 13 residues. Germline CDR1 is SEHNR and CDR2 is FQNEAQ (reference sequence). After removal of 3 bases from V and 7 bases from J, the junction contained 4 bases not matched to a gene. Participant-reported clinical history was the basis for cohort assignment. This table comes from immunoSEQ multiplex PCR, and its TCRdb copy is limited to in-frame clones, with some not included. Found here are fewer than 350,000 clones, nearly 90% of them singletons; the top ten hold around 1.7%. The sequence came from a woman aged 18-29 years with acute COVID-19. This chain links TRBV7-9 with TRBJ1-1; 8 bases line up with TRBD1. Material for sequencing was PBMCs or T cells enriched from blood (not recorded which). This CDR3 is CASSFETGGEAFF. The CDR3 nucleotides read TGTGCCAGCAGCTTTGAAACAGGGGGTGAAGCTTTCTTT.